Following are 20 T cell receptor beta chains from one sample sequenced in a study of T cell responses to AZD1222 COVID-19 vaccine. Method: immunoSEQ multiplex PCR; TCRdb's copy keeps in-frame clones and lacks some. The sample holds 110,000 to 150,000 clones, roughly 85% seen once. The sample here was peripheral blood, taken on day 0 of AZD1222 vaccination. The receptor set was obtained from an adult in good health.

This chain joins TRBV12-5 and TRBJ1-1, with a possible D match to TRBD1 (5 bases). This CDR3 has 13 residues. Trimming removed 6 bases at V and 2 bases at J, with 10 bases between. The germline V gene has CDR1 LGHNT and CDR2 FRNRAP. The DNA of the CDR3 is TGTGCTAGTGGAACAGGATATAACACTGAAGCTTTCTTT. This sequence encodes CASGTGYNTEAFF.

The CDR3 loop is CSGWSDEQYF. CDR3 sequence (DNA): TGCAGCGGTTGGTCGGACGAGCAGTACTTC. The gene calls are TRBV29-1 and TRBJ2-7; D is unresolved. Germline V gene sequence: CDR1 SQVTM, CDR2 ANQGSEA. Trimming left V 7 bases short and J 5 bases short, with 9 bases between. This CDR3 has 10 amino acids.

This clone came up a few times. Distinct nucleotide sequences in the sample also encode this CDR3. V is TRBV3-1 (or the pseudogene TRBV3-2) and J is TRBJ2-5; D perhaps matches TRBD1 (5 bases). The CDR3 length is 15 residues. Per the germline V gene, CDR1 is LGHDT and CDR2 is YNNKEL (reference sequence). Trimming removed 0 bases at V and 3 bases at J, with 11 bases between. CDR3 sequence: CASSQEPRVEETQYF. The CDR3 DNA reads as TGTGCCAGCAGCCAAGAGCCCAGGGTCGAAGAGACCCAGTACTTC.

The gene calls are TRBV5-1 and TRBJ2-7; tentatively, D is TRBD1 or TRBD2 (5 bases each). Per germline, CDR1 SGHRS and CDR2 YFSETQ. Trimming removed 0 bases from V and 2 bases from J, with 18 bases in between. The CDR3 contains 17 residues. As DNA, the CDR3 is TGCGCCAGCAGCTTGGAGAGGGGCAGAGAAGGCCCCTACGAGCAGTACTTC. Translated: CASSLERGREGPYEQYF.

The CDR3, as DNA: TGTGCCAGCTCACCTCAGGTCATGAACACTGAAGCTTTCTTT. Its translation is CASSPQVMNTEAFF. This chain joins TRBV18 and TRBJ1-1; D gene unclear. Per the germline V gene, CDR1 is KGHSH and CDR2 is LQKENI. V lost 3 bases to trimming and J lost 0 bases, with 8 bases between them. CDR3 length: 14 amino acids.

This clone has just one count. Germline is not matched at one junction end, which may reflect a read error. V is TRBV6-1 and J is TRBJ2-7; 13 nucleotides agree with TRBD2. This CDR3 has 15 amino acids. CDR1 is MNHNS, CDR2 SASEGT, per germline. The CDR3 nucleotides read TGTGCCAGCAGTAAAGCCGGGACTAGCGGGGTCGAGCAGTACTTC. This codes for CASSKAGTSGVEQYF.

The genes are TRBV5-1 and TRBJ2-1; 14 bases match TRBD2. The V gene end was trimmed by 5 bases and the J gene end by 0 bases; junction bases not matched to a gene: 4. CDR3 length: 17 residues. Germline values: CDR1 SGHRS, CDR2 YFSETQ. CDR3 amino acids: CASSSGTSGSSYNEQFF. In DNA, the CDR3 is TGCGCCAGCAGTTCTGGGACTAGCGGGAGCTCCTACAATGAGCAGTTCTTC.

CDR3 coding DNA: TGTGCCAGCAGCCCGGGGGGCACTAATGAAAAACTGTTTTTT. Protein: CASSPGGTNEKLFF. J is TRBJ1-4 and V is TRBV5-6, with a weak D call TRBD1 (6 bases). The V gene's germline CDR1 is SGHDT and CDR2 YYEEEE. The germline V and J ends were trimmed by 4 bases and 2 bases, with 9 bases remaining between them. CDR3 size: 14 residues.

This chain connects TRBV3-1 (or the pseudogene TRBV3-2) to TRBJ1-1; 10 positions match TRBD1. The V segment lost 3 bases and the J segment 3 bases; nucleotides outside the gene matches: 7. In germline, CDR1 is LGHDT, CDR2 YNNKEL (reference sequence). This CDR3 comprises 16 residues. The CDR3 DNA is TGTGCCAGCAGCCAGAGACAGGGGGCAATATACACTGAAGCTTTCTTT. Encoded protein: CASSQRQGAIYTEAFF.

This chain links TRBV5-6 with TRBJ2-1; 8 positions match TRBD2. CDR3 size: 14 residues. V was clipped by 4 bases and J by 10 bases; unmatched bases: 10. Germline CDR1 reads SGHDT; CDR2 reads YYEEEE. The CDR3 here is CASSRYGRAGEQFF. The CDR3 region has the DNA TGTGCCAGCAGCCGTTACGGGAGGGCGGGCGAGCAGTTCTTC.

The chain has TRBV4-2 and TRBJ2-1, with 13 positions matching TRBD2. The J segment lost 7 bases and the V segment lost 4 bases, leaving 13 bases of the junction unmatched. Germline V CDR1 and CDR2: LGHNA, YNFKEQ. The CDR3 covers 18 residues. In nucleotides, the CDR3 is TGTGCCAGCAGCCCGGCCGGATCCGGGACTAGCGGGGATAATGAGCAGTTCTTC. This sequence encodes CASSPAGSGTSGDNEQFF.

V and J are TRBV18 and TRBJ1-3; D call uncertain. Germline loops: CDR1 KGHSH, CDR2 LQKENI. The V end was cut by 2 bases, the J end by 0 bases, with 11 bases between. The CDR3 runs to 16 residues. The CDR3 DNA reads TGTGCCAGCTCACCATCGGGCGGCCTCTCTGGAAACACCATATATTTT. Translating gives CASSPSGGLSGNTIYF.

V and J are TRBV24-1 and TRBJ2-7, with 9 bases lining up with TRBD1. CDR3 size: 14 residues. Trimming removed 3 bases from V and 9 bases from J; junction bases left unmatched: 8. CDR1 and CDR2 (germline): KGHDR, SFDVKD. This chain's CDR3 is CATSDDGQGWGQYF. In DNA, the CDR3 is TGTGCCACCAGTGATGATGGACAGGGGTGGGGGCAGTACTTC.

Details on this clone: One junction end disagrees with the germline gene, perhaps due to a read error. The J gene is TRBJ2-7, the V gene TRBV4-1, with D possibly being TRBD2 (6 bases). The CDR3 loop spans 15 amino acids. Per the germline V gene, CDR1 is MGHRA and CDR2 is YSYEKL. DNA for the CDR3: TGCGCCAGCAGCCAAGAAGATCTGGAGGGCTACGAGCAGCACTTC. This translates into CASSQEDLEGYEQHF.

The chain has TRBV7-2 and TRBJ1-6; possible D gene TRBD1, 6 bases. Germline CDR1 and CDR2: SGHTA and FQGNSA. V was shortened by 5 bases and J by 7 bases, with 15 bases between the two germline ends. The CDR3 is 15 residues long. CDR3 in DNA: TGTGCCAGCAGCGAGTCCGGGACACTAAATTCACCCCTCCACTTT. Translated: CASSESGTLNSPLHF.

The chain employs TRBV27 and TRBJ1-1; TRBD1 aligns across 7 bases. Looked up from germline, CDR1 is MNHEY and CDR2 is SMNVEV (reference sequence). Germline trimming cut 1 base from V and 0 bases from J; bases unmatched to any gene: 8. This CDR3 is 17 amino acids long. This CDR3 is CASSLLRQGSMNTEAFF. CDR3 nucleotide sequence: TGTGCCAGCAGTTTATTGAGACAGGGATCCATGAACACTGAAGCTTTCTTT.

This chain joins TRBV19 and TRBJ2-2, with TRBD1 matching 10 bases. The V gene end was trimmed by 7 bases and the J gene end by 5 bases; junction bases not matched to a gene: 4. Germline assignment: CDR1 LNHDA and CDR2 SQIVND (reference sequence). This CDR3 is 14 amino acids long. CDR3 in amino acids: CASKGQGVTGELFF. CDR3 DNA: TGTGCCAGTAAAGGACAGGGGGTTACCGGGGAGCTGTTTTTT. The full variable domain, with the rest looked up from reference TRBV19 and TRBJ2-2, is DGGITQSPKYLFRKEGQNVTLSCEQNLNHDAMYWYRQDPGQGLRLIYYSQIVNDFQKGDIAEGYSVSREKKESFPLTVTSAQKNPTAFYLCASKGQGVTGELFFGEGSRLTVL.

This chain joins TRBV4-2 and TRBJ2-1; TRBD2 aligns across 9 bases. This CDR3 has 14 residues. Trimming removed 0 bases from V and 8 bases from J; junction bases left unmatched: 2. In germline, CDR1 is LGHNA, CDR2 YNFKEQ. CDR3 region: CASSQEKREDEQFF. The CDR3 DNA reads TGTGCCAGCAGCCAAGAGAAGCGGGAGGATGAGCAGTTCTTC.

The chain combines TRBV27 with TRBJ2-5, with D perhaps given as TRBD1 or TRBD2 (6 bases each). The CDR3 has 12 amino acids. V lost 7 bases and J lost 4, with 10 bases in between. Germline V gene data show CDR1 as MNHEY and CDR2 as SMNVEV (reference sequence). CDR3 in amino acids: CASKQGGETQYF. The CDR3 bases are TGTGCCAGCAAACAGGGAGGAGAGACCCAGTACTTC.

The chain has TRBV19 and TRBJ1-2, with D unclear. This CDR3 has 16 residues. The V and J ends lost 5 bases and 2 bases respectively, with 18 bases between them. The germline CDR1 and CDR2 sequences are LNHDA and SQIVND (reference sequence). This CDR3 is CASSYLEADKNYGYTF. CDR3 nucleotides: TGTGCCAGTAGTTACCTTGAGGCCGACAAGAACTATGGCTACACCTTC.